A single sample gave rise to the 8 T cell receptor beta chains below, sequenced in a study of spatial heterogeneity in lung cancer. Whole-study findings and limits: Tumor mutation count correlated with how many alpha and beta TCRs expanded intratumorally.

Via MiXCR, TCRdb re-called the 5' RACE reads, giving one row per CDR3 protein. This table holds 14,000 or so distinct CDR3 sequences, about 4.8% found once. The time point here: sample taken at primary tumor resection. The antigens of these receptors remain unknown. Sequenced material: lung tumor tissue, taken at surgery. The receptors here all came from a female donor with early-stage non-small cell lung cancer.

Worth noting for this clonotype: With a much larger clone just one base away, this may be a read error. This beta chain appears as a stray read in a library generated for alpha chains; its size is not informative. The J gene is TRBJ2-5, the V gene TRBV6-5; D may correspond to TRBD1 or TRBD2 (6 bases each). From germline, CDR1 is MNHEY and CDR2 SVGAGI. Trimming cost V 2 bases and J 5 bases, with 21 bases left between them. The CDR3 is made up of 17 amino acids. CDR3 protein: CASSYTSSRGAGETQYF. CDR3 DNA: TGTGCCAGCAGTTACACGAGTTCAAGGGGGGCAGGGGAGACCCAGTACTTC.

This clonotype was detected many times. This beta chain turned up in a library designed for alpha chains; as an off-target read, its abundance says little. The rearrangement links TRBV20-1 to TRBJ1-2; D gene unclear. Looked up from germline, CDR1 is DFQATT and CDR2 is SNEGSKA (reference sequence). There are 14 residues in the CDR3. V lost 4 bases and J lost 3, with 15 bases in between. CDR3 sequence (DNA): TGCAGTGCTACCGGCCCAGGAGAAGACTATGGCTACACCTTC. Protein sequence: CSATGPGEDYGYTF.

This clonotype was seen repeatedly, ten times or more. For a library built for alpha chains, this beta chain is a stray read; little rests on its size. The chain recombines TRBV4-1 with TRBJ2-1; D is unclear. Germline V gene sequence: CDR1 MGHRA, CDR2 YSYEKL. The CDR3 has 16 residues. V was cut by 4 bases and J by 5 bases, with 18 bases left in between. CDR3 residues: CASSPQRDVEDNEQFF. CDR3 DNA sequence: TGCGCCAGCAGCCCACAACGCGACGTCGAGGACAATGAGCAGTTCTTC.

This clonotype has a count of ten or more. Being off target in a library aimed at alpha chains, this beta chain has a size of little meaning. The chain has TRBV27 and TRBJ2-7; 11 nucleotides align to TRBD2. The CDR3 contains 19 residues. With 4 bases clipped from V and 2 bases from J, the junction kept 16 bases outside the gene matches. Germline V CDR1 and CDR2: MNHEY, SMNVEV (reference sequence). The CDR3 region has the DNA TGTGCCAGCAGTTCCGGGCGGGCTAGCGGGGGGCCCGGAGCCTACGAGCAGTACTTC. Protein: CASSSGRASGGPGAYEQYF.

This clonotype came up many times. Because the library targeted alpha chains, this beta chain is an off-target read whose size means little. This chain links TRBV10-3 with TRBJ2-7; TRBD1 is a possible D gene (6 bases). Germline V lookup: CDR1 ENHRY, CDR2 SYGVKD. This CDR3 region has 16 residues. V gave up 2 bases and J gave up 6 bases, with 20 bases separating them. In DNA, the CDR3 is TGTGCCATCAGTGAGAGACAGGCGATCCCCTCTAGCGAGCAGTACTTC. Translating it yields CAISERQAIPSSEQYF.

This clonotype was detected only a few times. This beta chain is a stray sequence in a library constructed for alpha chains; its clone size is not meaningful. The chain uses TRBV19 and TRBJ2-1; 8 positions agree with TRBD2. From germline, CDR1 is LNHDA and CDR2 SQIVND (reference sequence). V lost 4 bases, J lost 8 bases, and 10 bases stayed unmatched. The CDR3 runs to 15 residues. The CDR3 bases are TGTGCCAGTAGTAACGGGGGGGCAGGAGGAGATGAGCAGTTCTTC. This codes for CASSNGGAGGDEQFF.

This clonotype was seen more than once but under ten times. This beta chain came through as a stray read in a library set up for alpha chains, and its size says little. The genes are TRBV6-5 and TRBJ2-5, with TRBD2 matching 9 bases. V was clipped by 6 bases and J by 2 bases; unmatched bases: 7. CDR1 is MNHEY and CDR2 is SVGAGI in the germline V gene. There are 15 residues in the CDR3. The CDR3 coding sequence is TGTGCCAGCAGGGTCAGCGGGGGGAGGCAAGAGACCCAGTACTTC. Translation gives CASRVSGGRQETQYF.

This clonotype was seen at least ten times. The library was built for alpha chains, so this beta chain is an off-target read and its size means little. The chain uses TRBV20-1 and TRBJ1-1; D uncertain. This CDR3 is 15 amino acids long. V lost 6 bases to trimming and J lost 0 bases, with 17 bases between them. CDR1 is DFQATT, CDR2 SNEGSKA, per germline (reference sequence). CDR3 residues: CSASPLVPVNTEAFF. The CDR3 bases are TGCAGTGCGAGCCCACTAGTACCTGTGAACACTGAAGCTTTCTTT.